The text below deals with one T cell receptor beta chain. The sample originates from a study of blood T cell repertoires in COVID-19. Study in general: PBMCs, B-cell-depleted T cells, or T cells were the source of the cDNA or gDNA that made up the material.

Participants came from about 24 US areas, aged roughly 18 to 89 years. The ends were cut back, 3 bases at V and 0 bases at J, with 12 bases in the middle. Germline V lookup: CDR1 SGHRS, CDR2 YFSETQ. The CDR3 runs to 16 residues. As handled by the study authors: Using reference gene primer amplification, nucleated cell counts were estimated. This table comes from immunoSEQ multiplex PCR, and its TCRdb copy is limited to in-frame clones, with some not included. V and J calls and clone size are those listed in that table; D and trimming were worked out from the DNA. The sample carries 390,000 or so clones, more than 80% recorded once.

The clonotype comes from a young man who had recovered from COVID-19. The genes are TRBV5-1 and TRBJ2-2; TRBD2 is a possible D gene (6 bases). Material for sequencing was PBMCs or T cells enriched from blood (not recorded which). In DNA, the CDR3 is TGCGCCAGCAGCTCCCGACGGGACTCGAACACCGGGGAGCTGTTTTTT. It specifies CASSSRRDSNTGELFF. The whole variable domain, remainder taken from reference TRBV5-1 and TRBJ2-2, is KAGVTQTPRYLIKTRGQQVTLSCSPISGHRSVSWYQQTPGQGLQFLFEYFSETQRNKGNFPGRFSGRQFSNSRSEMNVSTLELGDSALYLCASSSRRDSNTGELFFGEGSRLTVL.